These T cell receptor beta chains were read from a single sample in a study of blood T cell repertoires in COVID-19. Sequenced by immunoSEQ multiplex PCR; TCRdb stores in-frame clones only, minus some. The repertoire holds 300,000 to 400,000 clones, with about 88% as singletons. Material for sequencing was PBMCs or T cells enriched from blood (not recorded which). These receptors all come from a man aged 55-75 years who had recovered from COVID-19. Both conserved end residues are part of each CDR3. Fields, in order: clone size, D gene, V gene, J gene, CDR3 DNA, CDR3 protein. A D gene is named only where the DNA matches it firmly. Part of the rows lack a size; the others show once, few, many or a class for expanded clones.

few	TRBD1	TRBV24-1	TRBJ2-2	TGTGCCACTCGAGGACAGGGGGCCACCGGGGAGCTGTTTTTT	CATRGQGATGELFF
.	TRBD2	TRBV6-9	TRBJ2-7	TGTGCCAGCAGTTATTTTCCGGGACTAGCGGAAACTATTCGCCACGAGCAGTACTTC	CASSYFPGLAETIRHEQYF
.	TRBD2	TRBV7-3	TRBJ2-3	TGTGCCAGCAGCTTAACTAGGACTAGCGGGGGCCCGGGCACAGATACGCAGTATTTT	CASSLTRTSGGPGTDTQYF
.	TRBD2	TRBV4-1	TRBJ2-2	TGCGCCAGCAGACCACTACTAGCGGGAGTCGACACCGGGGAGCTGTTTTTT	CASRPLLAGVDTGELFF
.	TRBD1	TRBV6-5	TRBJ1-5	TGTGCCAGCAGTTGGGGACAGACCAATCAGCCCCAGCATTTT	CASSWGQTNQPQHF
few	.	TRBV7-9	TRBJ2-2	TGTGCCAGCAGCTTAGTCCTAGCGCTCTGGGGGACCGGGGAGCTGTTTTTT	CASSLVLALWGTGELFF
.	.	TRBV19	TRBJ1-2	TGTGCCAGTAGTATTCGAGGGAAAGCTAACTATGGCTACACCTTC	CASSIRGKANYGYTF
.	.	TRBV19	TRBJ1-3	TGTGCCAGTAGTACAGGGGCCTTAGGAAACACCATATATTTT	CASSTGALGNTIYF
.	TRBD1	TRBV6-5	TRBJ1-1	TGTGCCAGCAGCCCCGACAGGGGGATTAACACTGAAGCTTTCTTT	CASSPDRGINTEAFF
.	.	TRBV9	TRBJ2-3	TGTGCCAGCAGCGTACTGGGGGACTCACGCACAGATACGCAGTATTTT	CASSVLGDSRTDTQYF
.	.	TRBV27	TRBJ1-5	TGTGCCAGCAGTTTAAAATCCGTACTGACAGCAGATCAGCCCCAGCATTTT	CASSLKSVLTADQPQHF
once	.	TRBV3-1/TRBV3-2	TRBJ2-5	TGTGCCAGCAGCCAAACCTCGGGGGTGTACCAAGAGACCCAGTACTTC	CASSQTSGVYQETQYF
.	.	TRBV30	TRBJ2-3	TGTGCCCTGGACAAGGGAAATCAAGATACGCAGTATTTT	CALDKGNQDTQYF
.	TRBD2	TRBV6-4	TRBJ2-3	TGTGCCAGCGGGAATCTAGCGGGTGTAACTAGGGATACGCAGTATTTT	CASGNLAGVTRDTQYF
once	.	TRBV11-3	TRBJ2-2	TGTGCCAGCAGCTTTGTCGGGAGAGGCGCCGGGGAGCTGTTTTTT	CASSFVGRGAGELFF
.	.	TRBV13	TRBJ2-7	TGTGCCAGCAGCTTATTCGGGGGGCAAAGCTCTCGCGAGCAGTACTTC	CASSLFGGQSSREQYF
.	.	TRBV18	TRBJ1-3	TGTGCCAGCTCACCTGAGGGTTCCTTCGGAAACACCATATATTTT	CASSPEGSFGNTIYF
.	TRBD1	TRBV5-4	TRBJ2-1	TGTGCCAGCAGCTTCGGGACAGGGGGCTACAATGAGCAGTTCTTC	CASSFGTGGYNEQFF
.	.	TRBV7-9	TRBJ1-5	TGTGCCAGCAGCTCTCTGGTGACTAATCAGCCCCAGCATTTT	CASSSLVTNQPQHF
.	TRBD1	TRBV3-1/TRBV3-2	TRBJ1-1	TGTGCCAGCAGCCAAGACGGGACAGTGAACACTGAAGCTTTCTTT	CASSQDGTVNTEAFF
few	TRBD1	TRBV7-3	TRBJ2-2	TGTGCCAGCAGCTGGCCACAGGGGACCGGGGAGCTGTTTTTT	CASSWPQGTGELFF
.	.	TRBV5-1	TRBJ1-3	TGCGCCAGCAGCTTGCCGGGGAGCACCATATATTTT	CASSLPGSTIYF
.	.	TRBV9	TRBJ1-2	TGTGCCAGCAGCGCCAGAAACTATGGCTACACCTTC	CASSARNYGYTF
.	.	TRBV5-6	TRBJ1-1	TGTGCCAGCACCGTGGGGGGGACTGAAGCTTTCTTT	CASTVGGTEAFF
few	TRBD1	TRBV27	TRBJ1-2	TGTGCCAGCAGTTTGGGAGGGACAGGGGAACATGGCTACACCTTC	CASSLGGTGEHGYTF
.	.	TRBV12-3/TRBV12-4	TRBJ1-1	TGTGCCAGCAGACAGGGAAGCACTGAAGCTTTCTTT	CASRQGSTEAFF
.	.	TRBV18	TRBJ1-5	TGTGCCAGCTCACGCCCCCGTTTTTCAGGTAAGAGCAATCAGCCCCAGCATTTT	CASSRPRFSGKSNQPQHF
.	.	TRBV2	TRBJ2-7	TGTGCCAGCAGTGATTCGGCAGCGAGCTACGAGCAGTACTTC	CASSDSAASYEQYF
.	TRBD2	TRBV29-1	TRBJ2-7	TGCAGCGTTGAAGATCTAGCGGGGGGGCGGTACGAGCAGTACTTC	CSVEDLAGGRYEQYF
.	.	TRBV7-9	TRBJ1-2	TGTGCCAGCAACCTCCAGGGTTCTGTCAATGGCTACACCTTC	CASNLQGSVNGYTF
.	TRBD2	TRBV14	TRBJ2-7	TGTGCCAGCAGCGGCTGGACTAGCGGGAGGGGCGAGCAGTACTTC	CASSGWTSGRGEQYF
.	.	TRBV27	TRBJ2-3	TGTGCCAGCAGTTTTCAGGGTTTGGCGGCCGGGGATACGCAGTATTTT	CASSFQGLAAGDTQYF